This passage covers 26 T cell receptor beta chains from one sample sequenced in a study of regulatory T cells in long-lasting Graves disease. The time point here: persistent/refractory GD, antithyroid drugs over 5 years with positive TRAb. The TCR library was made from RNA extracted from PBMCs. Arm-PCR with iRepertoire HTBI primers amplified the CDR3 regions for these TCR beta libraries. In TCRdb, the multiplex PCR reads were re-called with MiXCR into one record per CDR3 protein. This table has roughly 400,000 distinct CDR3 sequences, less than 25% appearing once. Specimen: peripheral blood mononuclear cells (PBMCs), collected when the disease was refractory, from a patient treated with antithyroid drugs. The source of these receptors is a female donor with Graves disease.

The table lists this clonotype with a few counts. The CDR3 coding sequence is TGCGCCAGCAGCCCGCAGACGTGGACTAGCAGGGACAATGAGCAGTTCTTC. Translation: CASSPQTWTSRDNEQFF. This chain links TRBV5-1 with TRBJ2-1; 8 bases are shared with TRBD2. Germline values: CDR1 SGHRS, CDR2 YFSETQ. V lost 4 bases and J lost 5; bases outside the gene matches: 14. The CDR3 totals 17 residues.

Only a few counts were recorded for this clonotype. This rearrangement joins TRBV19 to TRBJ1-5, with D uncertain. The CDR3 is 13 amino acids. In germline, CDR1 is LNHDA, CDR2 SQIVND (reference sequence). The V gene lost 1 base and the J gene lost 6 bases, with 7 bases spanning the gap. This CDR3 reads CASSIAVGQPQHF. CDR3 bases: TGTGCCAGTAGTATAGCGGTTGGTCAGCCCCAGCATTTT.

The chain recombines TRBV6-2 or TRBV6-3 with TRBJ1-6; TRBD1 agrees at 8 bases. The CDR3 length is 16 residues. Germline V gene lookup returns CDR1 MNHEY and CDR2 SVGEGT. V lost 4 bases to trimming and J lost 10 bases; unmatched junction nucleotides: 12. The CDR3 is CASSSGQGIISSPLHF. The CDR3 DNA reads as TGTGCCAGCAGTTCAGGACAGGGAATAATCAGCTCACCCCTCCACTTT.

The chain uses TRBV20-1 and TRBJ2-7; 8 positions match TRBD2. V was pared by 0 bases and J by 4 bases, with 14 bases of the junction left unmatched. There are 17 residues in the CDR3. CDR1 is DFQATT, CDR2 SNEGSKA, per germline (reference sequence). The CDR3 reads CSARDPFRLAREYEQYF. The CDR3 nucleotides read TGCAGTGCTAGAGATCCCTTTAGACTAGCGAGAGAATACGAGCAGTACTTC.

This clonotype was detected only a few times. This sequence joins TRBV29-1 and TRBJ1-2; tentatively, D is TRBD1 (5 bases). The germline CDR1 and CDR2 sequences are SQVTM and ANQGSEA. V lost 4 bases and J lost 2, with 5 bases in between. The CDR3 has 11 residues. The CDR3, as DNA: TGCAGCGTTGGACAGAACTATGGCTACACCTTC. It codes for CSVGQNYGYTF. The full variable domain, its missing parts supplied by reference TRBV29-1 and TRBJ1-2, is SAVISQKPSRDICQRGTSLTIQCQVDSQVTMMFWYRQQPGQSLTLIATANQGSEATYESGFVIDKFPISRPNLTFSTLTVSNMSPEDSSIYLCSVGQNYGYTFGSGTRLTVV.

This clonotype was counted many times. V usage is TRBV12-3 or TRBV12-4 and J usage is TRBJ2-7, with 8 bases aligning to TRBD2. The CDR3 runs to 14 residues. V lost 7 bases to trimming and J lost 6 bases; unmatched junction nucleotides: 11. For the CDR3, the DNA is TGTGCCAGCACCCCGGGGGGGAGACCCCGCGAGCAGTACTTC. Residues: CASTPGGRPREQYF.

This chain joins TRBV29-1 and TRBJ2-2; no reliable D call. The CDR3 consists of 11 residues. The germline V and J ends were trimmed by 6 bases and 2 bases, with 4 bases remaining between them. CDR1 is SQVTM, CDR2 ANQGSEA, per germline. This CDR3 reads CSVTNTGELFF. DNA for the CDR3: TGCAGCGTCACTAACACCGGGGAGCTGTTTTTT.

This clonotype was recorded a few times. The chain is built from TRBV6-1 and TRBJ1-5; D is possibly TRBD1 (6 bases). Germline CDR1 reads MNHNS; CDR2 reads SASEGT. V lost 5 bases and J lost 0, with 11 bases in between. CDR3 length: 15 residues. The CDR3 here is CASSKQGFSNQPQHF. The CDR3 DNA reads TGTGCCAGCAGTAAACAGGGATTTAGCAATCAGCCCCAGCATTTT.

This clonotype was seen a few times. V and J are TRBV6-2 or TRBV6-3 and TRBJ2-1; possibly TRBD1 or TRBD2 for D (6 bases each). The CDR3 is 15 amino acids. V lost 5 bases to trimming and J lost 3 bases, with 14 bases between them. The germline gives CDR1 MNHEY, CDR2 SVGEGT. CDR3 protein: CASSERRGHYNEQFF. Here the CDR3 DNA reads TGTGCCAGCAGTGAACGGCGGGGACACTACAATGAGCAGTTCTTC.

This clonotype was detected many times. The chain carries TRBV6-1 and TRBJ2-5; 9 positions agree with TRBD2. Germline V CDR1 and CDR2: MNHNS, SASEGT. CDR3 size: 16 residues. V lost 5 bases, J lost 1 base, and 8 bases stayed unmatched. Here the CDR3 DNA reads TGTGCCAGCAGTAAAACCGGGACTAGCCTCCAAGAGACCCAGTACTTC. Protein product: CASSKTGTSLQETQYF.

Concerning this clonotype: One base away lies a much larger clone, so this may be a sequencing read error. Lacking the conserved final phenylalanine or tryptophan, this CDR3 likely reflects a read error. The rearrangement uses TRBV6-2 or TRBV6-3 and TRBJ2-5; D ambiguous. The V and J ends lost 3 bases and 5 bases respectively, with 4 bases between them. Germline CDR1 reads MNHEY; CDR2 reads SVGEGT. CDR3 size: 11 residues. DNA for the CDR3: TGTGCCAGCAGTTATCGGGAGACCCAGTACCTC. Translated: CASSYRETQYL.

This clonotype was counted ten times or more. This chain joins TRBV29-1 and TRBJ1-1, with D possibly TRBD1 on 6 matching bases. Trimming left V 7 bases short and J 1 base short, with 10 bases between. The CDR3 sequence is 12 residues long. Germline V gene data show CDR1 as SQVTM and CDR2 as ANQGSEA. In DNA form, the CDR3 reads TGCAGCGCCCGGACAGCGAACACTGAAGCTTTCTTT. It codes for CSARTANTEAFF.

Only a few counts were recorded for this clonotype. This sequence joins TRBV6-1 and TRBJ2-3; D is unclear. CDR3 length: 16 residues. CDR1 is MNHNS, CDR2 SASEGT, per germline. V was shortened by 3 bases and J by 6 bases, with 19 bases between the two germline ends. CDR3 protein: CASSEVEVAIRDTQYF. CDR3 nucleotide sequence: TGTGCCAGCAGTGAGGTTGAAGTAGCAATCCGCGATACGCAGTATTTT.

This clonotype occurred many times. This rearrangement joins TRBV2 to TRBJ2-7; D tentatively fits TRBD1 or TRBD2 (7 bases each). V dropped 7 bases and J dropped 13 bases, with 20 bases sitting between them. Germline loops: CDR1 SNHLY, CDR2 FYNNEI. The CDR3 totals 12 residues. CDR3 DNA sequence: TGTGCCAGCATGGGGGGGACAGTTGGCCCATACTTC. Protein product: CASMGGTVGPYF.

This clonotype was recorded at least ten times. The chain employs TRBV7-8 and TRBJ2-5, with 9 bases fitting TRBD1. CDR3 length: 16 residues. CDR1 SGHVS and CDR2 FQNEAQ come from the germline V gene. The V and J ends lost 4 bases and 4 bases, in that order; junction bases with no gene match: 10. The CDR3 protein is CASSSGGTGFRETQYF. The CDR3 nucleotides read TGTGCCAGCAGCTCCGGTGGGACAGGGTTCCGAGAGACCCAGTACTTC.

CDR3 region: CSARDPTGALNYGYTF. DNA for the CDR3: TGCAGTGCTAGAGATCCGACAGGGGCCCTCAACTATGGCTACACCTTC. V gene TRBV20-1 combines with J gene TRBJ1-2; 8 bases are shared with TRBD1. This CDR3 region has 16 residues. From germline, CDR1 is DFQATT and CDR2 SNEGSKA (reference sequence). J was trimmed by 2 bases and V by 0 bases; bases with no gene match: 8.

CDR3 nucleotide sequence: TGTGCCAGCAGTTTATACAGGACAGGGGGACACGAGCAGTACTTC. It yields the protein CASSLYRTGGHEQYF. The chain recombines TRBV28 with TRBJ2-7; 10 nucleotides agree with TRBD1. Germline trimming cut 1 base from V and 5 bases from J; bases unmatched to any gene: 5. CDR3 length: 15 amino acids. CDR1 is MDHEN and CDR2 is SYDVKM in the germline V gene.

This clonotype was found many times. The chain carries TRBV9 and TRBJ1-2; possible D gene TRBD1, 6 bases. V lost 2 bases, J lost 0 bases, and 11 bases lay in between. Germline V gives CDR1 SGDLS, CDR2 YYNGEE. The CDR3 length is 15 residues. CDR3 nucleotides: TGTGCCAGCAGCGTTCAGGGGAATACTAACTATGGCTACACCTTC. It yields the protein CASSVQGNTNYGYTF. Complete variable domain (other parts from reference TRBV9 and TRBJ1-2): DSGVTQTPKHLITATGQRVTLRCSPRSGDLSVYWYQQSLDQGLQFLIQYYNGEERAKGNILERFSAQQFPDLHSELNLSSLELGDSALYFCASSVQGNTNYGYTFGSGTRLTVV.

Only a few counts were recorded for this clonotype. The chain links TRBV5-1 to TRBJ2-7, with D perhaps matching TRBD2 (7 bases). The CDR3 sequence is 20 residues long. V lost 4 bases and J 0 bases, leaving 29 bases between the germline ends. Germline assignment: CDR1 SGHRS and CDR2 YFSETQ. The CDR3 DNA sequence: TGCGCCAGCAGCCCCGGGACACACTCGGAGACTAGCCTATTCTCCTACGAGCAGTACTTC. Translation: CASSPGTHSETSLFSYEQYF.

The chain recombines TRBV29-1 with TRBJ1-2, with D hard to call. Trimming left V 3 bases short and J 5 bases short, with 10 bases between. Germline V lookup: CDR1 SQVTM, CDR2 ANQGSEA. CDR3 size: 12 residues. The CDR3, as DNA: TGCAGCGTTGACGACCCTGGGTATGGCTACACCTTC. It encodes CSVDDPGYGYTF.

The genes are TRBV11-2 and TRBJ2-6; the D call may be TRBD1 or TRBD2 (5 bases each). The CDR3 is made up of 17 amino acids. The ends were cut back, 4 bases at V and 4 bases at J, with 17 bases in the middle. CDR1 and CDR2 from the germline V gene are SGHAT and FQNNGV. The CDR3 here is CASSYLTGTAGANVLTF. The CDR3 DNA reads TGTGCCAGCAGCTATCTGACGGGGACGGCGGGGGCCAACGTCCTGACTTTC.

The sample holds many counts of this clonotype. The chain joins TRBV27 to TRBJ2-5, with D perhaps assigned TRBD1 or TRBD2 (5 bases each). Trimming left V 5 bases short and J 2 bases short, with 15 bases between. Germline V CDR1 and CDR2: MNHEY, SMNVEV (reference sequence). The CDR3 extends over 15 amino acids. As DNA, the CDR3 is TGTGCCAGCAGTCCCCGACCGGGACGTCAAGAGACCCAGTACTTC. Its protein is CASSPRPGRQETQYF.

Many counts were recorded for this clonotype. The V call is TRBV12-3 or TRBV12-4, the J call TRBJ2-2, with 7 bases fitting TRBD1. This CDR3 region has 16 residues. V lost 3 bases to trimming and J lost 0 bases; unmatched junction nucleotides: 4. DNA for the CDR3: TGTGCCAGCAGTTTTTGGGACAGCCCGAACACCGGGGAGCTGTTTTTT. Translating it yields CASSFWDSPNTGELFF.

This clonotype was recorded many times. The chain joins TRBV6-1 to TRBJ1-1; possibly TRBD1 for D (6 bases). Germline loops: CDR1 MNHNS, CDR2 SASEGT. V lost 2 bases to trimming and J lost 5 bases, with 12 bases between them. There are 14 residues in the CDR3. In nucleotides, the CDR3 is TGTGCCAGCAGTGAATTATGGGGGGCGACTGAAGCTTTCTTT. Protein sequence: CASSELWGATEAFF.

This clonotype has a handful of counts. The V and J genes are TRBV20-1 and TRBJ1-1, with D hard to call. Germline lookup yields CDR1 DFQATT and CDR2 SNEGSKA (reference sequence). This CDR3 is built from 13 residues. Trimming removed 1 base at V and 7 bases at J, with 13 bases between. The CDR3 region is CSARVGIRGEAFF. The DNA for the CDR3 is TGCAGTGCTAGAGTAGGCATCCGAGGTGAAGCTTTCTTT.

This clonotype has just a few counts. The CDR3: CASSYISQTQYF. The DNA of the CDR3 is TGTGCCAGCAGCTATATTAGCCAGACCCAGTACTTC. The chain combines TRBV7-2 with TRBJ2-5; unclear D gene. The germline V and J ends were trimmed by 4 bases and 6 bases, with 9 bases remaining between them. The CDR3 has 12 amino acids. CDR1 SGHTA and CDR2 FQGNSA come from the germline V gene.